Below, 28 T cell receptor beta chains from the same sample are listed, as sequenced in a study of Graves' ophthalmopathy and Graves' hyperthyroidism. CDR3 regions of TCR beta were amplified from RNA transcripts. First-round RT-PCR used HTBI primers; second-round multiplex PCR followed. TCRdb recomputed calls from the multiplex PCR reads with MiXCR, one row per CDR3 protein. The sample lists about 230,000 distinct CDR3 sequences, 45% seen once, with around half in the top ten. The sample comprised peripheral blood. Source of these receptors: an adult man with Graves' ophthalmopathy.

This sequence joins TRBV9 and TRBJ1-1, with 10 nucleotides matching TRBD1. Germline CDR1 SGDLS, CDR2 YYNGEE. With 0 bases clipped from V and 4 bases from J, the junction kept 6 bases outside the gene matches. The CDR3 length is 16 residues. CDR3 nucleotides: TGTGCCAGCAGCGTAGGACAGGGGGCATCATCCACTGAAGCTTTCTTT. Amino acids: CASSVGQGASSTEAFF.

The chain couples TRBV6-5 to TRBJ1-1, with 8 bases matching TRBD1. Germline assignment: CDR1 MNHEY and CDR2 SVGAGI. Trimming took 8 bases from V and 1 from J; bases not matched to a gene: 6. This CDR3 is 14 amino acids long. DNA for the CDR3: TGTGCCAGCTGCATAGACAGGGGGAACACTGAAGCTTTCTTT. Its protein is CASCIDRGNTEAFF.

The chain uses TRBV29-1 and TRBJ1-2; D unclear. V lost 0 bases and J lost 6, with 20 bases in between. The CDR3 contains 16 residues. Germline CDR1 SQVTM, CDR2 ANQGSEA. CDR3 nucleotides: TGCAGCGTTGAAGACACAGTGTGGACCGCAAATAATGGCTACACCTTC. This codes for CSVEDTVWTANNGYTF.

The chain has TRBV12-3 or TRBV12-4 and TRBJ1-2; D is possibly TRBD1 (5 bases). The V and J ends lost 4 bases and 8 bases respectively, with 20 bases between them. The CDR3 consists of 15 residues. CDR3 sequence: CASSSVGAASGGYTF. CDR3 DNA sequence: TGTGCCAGCAGTTCCGTCGGGGCAGCTTCCGGCGGCTACACCTTC.

This clonotype was seen many times. This chain links TRBV20-1 with TRBJ2-7; D not resolved. Deletions cut 5 bases from V and 6 bases from J, with 14 bases between. The CDR3 totals 12 residues. The germline V gene has CDR1 DFQATT and CDR2 SNEGSKA (reference sequence). CDR3 sequence (DNA): TGCAGTGCTCTGAAGCCGGTATCCGAGCAGTACTTC. This encodes CSALKPVSEQYF.

The chain employs TRBV7-9 and TRBJ2-7; D ambiguous. The CDR3 extends over 14 amino acids. The V end was cut by 11 bases, the J end by 0 bases, with 17 bases between. The germline gives CDR1 SEHNR, CDR2 FQNEAQ (reference sequence). The CDR3 sequence: CASALGQISYEQYF. For the CDR3, the DNA is TGTGCCTCAGCTTTGGGCCAGATCTCCTACGAGCAGTACTTC.

The chain joins TRBV24-1 to TRBJ1-2; no reliable D call. Trimming pared 11 bases from V and 6 bases from J, leaving 18 bases between. The CDR3 extends over 13 amino acids. Germline CDR1 and CDR2: KGHDR and SFDVKD. The DNA of the CDR3 is TGTGCCAGCAGCCCCACAGAACTCCATGGCTACACCTTC. Encoded protein: CASSPTELHGYTF.

Regarding this clonotype: At one end, the junction sequence differs from germline, possibly due to a read error. The V and J genes are TRBV12-3 or TRBV12-4 and TRBJ2-5; TRBD1 is a possible D gene (5 bases). The CDR3 loop spans 12 amino acids. The CDR3 region is CASSFRGETQYF. CDR3 sequence (DNA): TGCGCCAGCAGCTTTAGGGGAGAGACCCAGTACTTC.

On this clonotype itself: Possible read error: a much larger clone is one base away. The rearrangement links TRBV7-8 to TRBJ1-5; weak D call: TRBD1 (6 bases). CDR3 length: 17 residues. The germline CDR1 and CDR2 sequences are SGHVS and FQNEAQ. Trimming cost V 5 bases and J 0 bases, with 17 bases left between them. CDR3 protein: CASSGQTRGLSNQPQHF. CDR3 DNA: TGTGCCAGCAGCGGACAGACCAGGGGCCTTAGCAATCAGCCCCAGCATTTT.

The J gene is TRBJ1-5, the V gene TRBV9; 7 positions agree with TRBD1. V lost 3 bases and J lost 6; bases outside the gene matches: 6. The CDR3 totals 14 residues. Germline loops: CDR1 SGDLS, CDR2 YYNGEE. This CDR3 reads CASSAGEGAQPQHF. DNA for the CDR3: TGTGCCAGCAGCGCGGGCGAGGGGGCTCAGCCCCAGCATTTT.

This clonotype has a handful of counts. This chain links TRBV6-5 with TRBJ1-1; TRBD1 aligns across 7 bases. V shed 2 bases and J 6 bases; nucleotides not matched to a gene: 6. The CDR3 consists of 14 residues. Germline V gene data show CDR1 as MNHEY and CDR2 as SVGAGI. The CDR3 DNA reads as TGTGCCAGCAGTTACGAGGGGGCCAGGGCTGAAGCTTTCTTT. This encodes CASSYEGARAEAFF.

Regarding this clonotype: The conserved final phenylalanine or tryptophan is absent from the CDR3, which likely points to a read error. The rearrangement links TRBV20-1 to TRBJ1-5; D is ambiguous. Germline V gene data show CDR1 as DFQATT and CDR2 as SNEGSKA (reference sequence). This CDR3 is 15 amino acids long. The CDR3 sequence is CSASVLMGGNQPQHL. CDR3 sequence (DNA): TGCAGTGCTAGTGTCCTTATGGGCGGCAATCAACCCCAGCATCTT.

To note about this clonotype: One end of the junction fails to match germline, which may point to a read error. The V and J genes are TRBV2 and TRBJ1-2, with 7 positions matching TRBD1. Germline V gene sequence: CDR1 SNHLY, CDR2 FYNNEI. The CDR3 loop spans 16 amino acids. The CDR3 sequence: CASSQEGGGQEYGYTF. Written as DNA, the CDR3 is TGCGCCAGCAGCCAAGAGGGTGGAGGACAGGAGTATGGCTACACCTTC.

Written as DNA, the CDR3 is TGTGCCAGCAGCTTAGATTGGCAGGTCAGCTCCTACGAGCAGTACTTC. Protein sequence: CASSLDWQVSSYEQYF. The V gene is TRBV7-9, the J gene TRBJ2-7, with D unclear. The germline CDR1 and CDR2 sequences are SEHNR and FQNEAQ (reference sequence). With 1 base removed from V and 0 bases from J, the gap between germline ends came to 13 bases. The CDR3 is 16 residues long.

This clonotype occurred a few times. The chain combines TRBV10-3 with TRBJ2-7; the D gene is possibly TRBD2 (6 bases). The CDR3 length is 14 residues. Per the germline V gene, CDR1 is ENHRY and CDR2 is SYGVKD. V was shortened by 4 bases and J by 3 bases, with 13 bases between the two germline ends. This CDR3 reads CAISAPTSNYEQYF. Written as DNA, the CDR3 is TGTGCCATCAGTGCCCCGACTAGTAACTACGAGCAGTACTTC.

This clonotype was counted between two and nine times. This chain joins TRBV5-1 and TRBJ1-2; D gene ambiguous. V shed 2 bases and J shed 6 bases, with 11 bases lying between them. CDR3 length: 13 residues. Germline CDR1 SGHRS, CDR2 YFSETQ. CDR3 sequence: CASSFPGGDGYTF. Here the CDR3 DNA reads TGCGCCAGCAGCTTCCCGGGAGGCGATGGCTACACCTTC.

The rearrangement joins TRBV6-5 to TRBJ2-5; no reliable D call. Germline V gives CDR1 MNHEY, CDR2 SVGAGI. The CDR3 is 12 amino acids. The V end was cut by 6 bases, the J end by 4 bases, with 9 bases between. CDR3 sequence (DNA): TGTGCCAGCAGCCCGGCCGGAGAGACCCAGTACTTC. Its translation: CASSPAGETQYF.

This clonotype was seen only once. The genes are TRBV29-1 and TRBJ1-1; tentatively, D is TRBD1 (5 bases). CDR1 is SQVTM, CDR2 ANQGSEA, per germline. The V end lost 7 bases, the J end lost 5 bases, and 20 bases lay between the germline ends. CDR3 size: 14 residues. Here the CDR3 reads CSGLLKGYGTEAFF. In DNA, the CDR3 is TGCAGCGGGCTCCTCAAGGGGTACGGGACTGAAGCTTTCTTT.

This clonotype was seen a few times. Compared with germline, one end of the junction differs, possibly owing to a read error. The chain couples TRBV10-3 to TRBJ2-7; tentatively, D is TRBD1 or TRBD2 (5 bases each). The CDR3 totals 16 residues. In germline, CDR1 is ENHRY, CDR2 SYGVKD. CDR3 in amino acids: CASSYGSGRGSYEQYF. In DNA form, the CDR3 reads TGTGCCAGCAGTTATGGTTCGGGACGTGGCTCCTACGAGCAGTACTTC.

The V and J genes are TRBV10-3 and TRBJ2-5; D unclear. The CDR3 is made up of 15 amino acids. Germline loops: CDR1 ENHRY, CDR2 SYGVKD. V lost 3 bases to trimming and J lost 3 bases, with 14 bases between them. The CDR3 DNA reads TGTGCCATCAGTGAAAGGCCGCCATCTGAAGAGACCCAGTACTTC. Its translation is CAISERPPSEETQYF.

In this sample, this clonotype turned up many times. The chain carries TRBV10-3 and TRBJ1-2; D gene uncertain. Per germline, CDR1 ENHRY and CDR2 SYGVKD. Trimming took 4 bases from V and 6 from J, leaving 12 bases between them. This CDR3 is built from 13 residues. This CDR3 reads CAISAAPGNGYTF. The CDR3 region has the DNA TGTGCCATCAGTGCAGCACCGGGGAATGGCTACACCTTC.

The V gene is TRBV29-1, the J gene TRBJ2-7; no clear D gene. The V end was cut by 1 base, the J end by 0 bases, with 10 bases between. This CDR3 is built from 14 residues. The germline gives CDR1 SQVTM, CDR2 ANQGSEA. In DNA, the CDR3 is TGCAGCGTTGAAGGGGCCACGACCTCCTACGAGCAGTACTTC. This sequence encodes CSVEGATTSYEQYF.

Remarks on this clonotype: The junction differs from germline at one of its ends, possibly a read error. V gene TRBV7-7 combines with J gene TRBJ2-7; TRBD1 agrees at 9 bases. Germline CDR1 is SSHAT and CDR2 is FNYEAQ (reference sequence). The CDR3 covers 13 residues. In DNA form, the CDR3 reads TGTGCTAGCAGCTTAGAGGGACAGGGAGAGCAGTACTTC. This sequence encodes CASSLEGQGEQYF.

The chain combines TRBV19 with TRBJ2-6; D ambiguous. The CDR3 totals 17 residues. The germline V and J ends were trimmed by 6 bases and 0 bases, with 15 bases remaining between them. CDR1 and CDR2 (germline): LNHDA, SQIVND (reference sequence). CDR3 in amino acids: CASRSAELRSGANVLTF. In nucleotides, the CDR3 is TGTGCCAGTAGGTCTGCAGAATTGCGCTCTGGGGCCAACGTCCTGACTTTC.

In regard to this clonotype: One end of the junction fails to match germline, which may point to a read error. The genes are TRBV2 and TRBJ2-5; no reliable D call. The CDR3 contains 14 residues. CDR1 SNHLY and CDR2 FYNNEI come from the germline V gene. The CDR3 nucleotides are TGTGCCAGCAGTTTACCCCGCCCCCGAGAGGCCCAGTACTTC. Protein sequence: CASSLPRPREAQYF.

This clonotype was seen once. At one boundary the junction diverges from the germline segment, which might be a read error. This chain connects TRBV20-1 to TRBJ2-7, with 8 bases aligning to TRBD2. This CDR3 has 14 amino acids. Looked up from germline, CDR1 is DFQATT and CDR2 is SNEGSKA (reference sequence). CDR3 nucleotide sequence: TGCAGTGCAAGAGTCGGGGGGGCCCCCTACGAGCAGTACTTC. This translates into CSARVGGAPYEQYF.

This clonotype was detected only a few times. The chain joins TRBV7-6 to TRBJ1-5; 9 bases fit TRBD1. The CDR3 loop spans 16 amino acids. Trimming cost V 4 bases and J 5 bases; bases outside gene matches: 9. Germline CDR1 SGHVS, CDR2 FNYEAQ. CDR3 residues: CASSSAGTGCDQPQHF. CDR3 bases: TGTGCCAGCAGCTCAGCCGGGACAGGGTGTGATCAGCCCCAGCATTTT.

As concerns this clonotype: In this CDR3 the conserved last residue, phenylalanine or tryptophan, is missing, so a read error is likely. This sequence joins TRBV29-1 and TRBJ1-2, with 8 nucleotides matching TRBD1. Germline CDR1 reads SQVTM; CDR2 reads ANQGSEA. This CDR3 region has 13 residues. With 4 bases clipped from V and 4 bases from J, the junction kept 5 bases outside the gene matches. The CDR3: CSVGQGFTYGYTS. For the CDR3, the DNA is TGCAGCGTTGGACAGGGGTTCACCTATGGCTACACCTCC.